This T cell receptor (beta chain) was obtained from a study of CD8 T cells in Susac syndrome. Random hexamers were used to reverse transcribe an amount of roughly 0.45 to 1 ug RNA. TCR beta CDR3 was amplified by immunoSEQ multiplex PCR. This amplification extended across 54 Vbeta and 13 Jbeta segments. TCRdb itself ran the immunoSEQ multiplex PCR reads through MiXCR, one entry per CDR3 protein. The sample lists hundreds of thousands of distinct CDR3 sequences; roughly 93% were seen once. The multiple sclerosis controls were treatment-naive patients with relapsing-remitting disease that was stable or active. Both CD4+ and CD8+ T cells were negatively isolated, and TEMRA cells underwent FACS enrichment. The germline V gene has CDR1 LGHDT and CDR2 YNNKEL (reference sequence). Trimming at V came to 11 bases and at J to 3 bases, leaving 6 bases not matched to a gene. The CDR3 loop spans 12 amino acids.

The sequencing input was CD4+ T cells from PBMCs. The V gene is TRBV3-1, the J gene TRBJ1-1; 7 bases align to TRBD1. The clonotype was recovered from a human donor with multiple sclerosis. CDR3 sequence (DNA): TGTGCCGCCGGGGGACAGTACACTGAAGCTTTCTTT. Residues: CAAGGQYTEAFF.